This TCR beta chain emerged from a study of blood T cell repertoires in COVID-19. About the research overall: The samples span acute and convalescent COVID-19 from the United States, Italy and Spain.

Profiling relied on immunoSEQ multiplex PCR, and the TCRdb table lists in-frame clones only, not all of them. Altogether approximately 150,000 clones are present, around 90% being singletons, with the ten largest covering 1.8%. Germline CDR1 and CDR2: KGHSH and LQKENI. The CDR3 is 13 residues long. Trimming shortened V by 2 bases and J by 1 base, and 5 bases separated the two germline ends. The TCR originated in a man aged 65 to 79 with acute or convalescent COVID-19. This sequence joins TRBV18 and TRBJ1-2; D not resolved. Sequenced sample: peripheral blood. This chain's CDR3 is CASSPTVNYGYTF. CDR3 nucleotide sequence: TGTGCCAGCTCACCAACAGTTAACTATGGCTACACCTTC.